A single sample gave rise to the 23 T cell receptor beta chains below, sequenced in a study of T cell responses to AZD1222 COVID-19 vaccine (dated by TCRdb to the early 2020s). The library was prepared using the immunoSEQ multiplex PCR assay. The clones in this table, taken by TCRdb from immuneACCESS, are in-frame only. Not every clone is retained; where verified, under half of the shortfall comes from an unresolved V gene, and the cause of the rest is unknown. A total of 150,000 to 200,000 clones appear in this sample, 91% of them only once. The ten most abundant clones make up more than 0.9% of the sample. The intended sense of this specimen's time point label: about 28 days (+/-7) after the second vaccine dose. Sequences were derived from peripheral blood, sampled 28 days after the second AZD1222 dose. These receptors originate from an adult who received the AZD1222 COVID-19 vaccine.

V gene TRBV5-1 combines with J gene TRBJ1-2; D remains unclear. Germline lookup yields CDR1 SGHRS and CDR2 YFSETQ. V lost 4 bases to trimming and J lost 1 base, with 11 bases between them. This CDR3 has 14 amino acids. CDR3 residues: CASSLRSLNYGYTF. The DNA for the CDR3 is TGCGCCAGCAGCCTAAGGAGCCTTAACTATGGCTACACCTTC.

DNA for the CDR3: TGTGCCAGCAGCTTGTGGGATTTATCCTACGAGCAGTACTTC. Translating gives CASSLWDLSYEQYF. The J gene is TRBJ2-7, the V gene TRBV5-5, with D uncertain. The ends were cut back, 1 base at V and 1 base at J, with 9 bases in the middle. This CDR3 comprises 14 residues. The V gene's germline CDR1 is SGHKS and CDR2 YYEKEE (reference sequence).

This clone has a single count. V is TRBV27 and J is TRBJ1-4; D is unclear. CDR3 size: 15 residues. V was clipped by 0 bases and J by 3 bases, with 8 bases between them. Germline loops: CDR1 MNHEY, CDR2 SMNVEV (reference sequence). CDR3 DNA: TGTGCCAGCAGTTTATCCCGGGTAGCTAATGAAAAACTGTTTTTT. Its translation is CASSLSRVANEKLFF.

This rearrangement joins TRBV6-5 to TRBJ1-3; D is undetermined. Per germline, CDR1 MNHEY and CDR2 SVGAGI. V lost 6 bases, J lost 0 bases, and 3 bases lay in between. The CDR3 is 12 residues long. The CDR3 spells CASRTSGNTIYF. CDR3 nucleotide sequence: TGTGCCAGCAGGACCTCTGGAAACACCATATATTTT.

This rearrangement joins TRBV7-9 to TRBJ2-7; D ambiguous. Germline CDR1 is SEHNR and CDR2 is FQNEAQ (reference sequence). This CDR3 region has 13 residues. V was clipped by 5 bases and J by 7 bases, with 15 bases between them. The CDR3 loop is CASSIRSHYEQYF. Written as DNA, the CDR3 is TGTGCCAGCAGCATAAGATCACACTATGAGCAGTACTTC.

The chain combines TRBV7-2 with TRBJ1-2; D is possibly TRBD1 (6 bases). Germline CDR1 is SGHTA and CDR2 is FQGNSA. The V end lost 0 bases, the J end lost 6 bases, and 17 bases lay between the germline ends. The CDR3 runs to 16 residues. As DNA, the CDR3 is TGTGCCAGCAGCTTAGCAGAGTTCAGGGGAGGTGATGGCTACACCTTC. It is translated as CASSLAEFRGGDGYTF.

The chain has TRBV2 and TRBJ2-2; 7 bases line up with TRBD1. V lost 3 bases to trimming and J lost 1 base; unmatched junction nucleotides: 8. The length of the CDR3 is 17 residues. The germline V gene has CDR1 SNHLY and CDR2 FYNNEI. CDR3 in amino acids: CASSDYGGQMNTGELFF. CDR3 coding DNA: TGTGCCAGCAGTGATTATGGGGGACAGATGAACACCGGGGAGCTGTTTTTT.

CDR3 nucleotide sequence: TGTGCCAGTAGTATATTGTTGAGGGACGGCACAGATACGCAGTATTTT. Protein sequence: CASSILLRDGTDTQYF. The chain joins TRBV19 to TRBJ2-3; D is perhaps TRBD1 or TRBD2 (5 bases each). CDR3 size: 16 residues. Germline loops: CDR1 LNHDA, CDR2 SQIVND (reference sequence). The V gene lost 2 bases and the J gene lost 1 base, with 13 bases spanning the gap.

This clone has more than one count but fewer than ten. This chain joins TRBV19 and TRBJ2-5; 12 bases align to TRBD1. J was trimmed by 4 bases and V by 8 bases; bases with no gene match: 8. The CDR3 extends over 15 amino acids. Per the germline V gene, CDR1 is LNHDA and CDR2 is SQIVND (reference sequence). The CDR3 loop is CASGAGTGGGETQYF. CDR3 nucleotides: TGTGCCAGTGGGGCCGGGACAGGGGGCGGAGAGACCCAGTACTTC.

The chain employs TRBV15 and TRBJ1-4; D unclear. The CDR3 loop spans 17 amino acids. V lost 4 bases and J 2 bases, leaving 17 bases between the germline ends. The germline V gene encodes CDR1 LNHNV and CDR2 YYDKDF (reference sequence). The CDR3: CATSTELGWSTNEKLFF. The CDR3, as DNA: TGTGCCACCAGCACGGAACTAGGATGGTCGACTAATGAAAAACTGTTTTTT.

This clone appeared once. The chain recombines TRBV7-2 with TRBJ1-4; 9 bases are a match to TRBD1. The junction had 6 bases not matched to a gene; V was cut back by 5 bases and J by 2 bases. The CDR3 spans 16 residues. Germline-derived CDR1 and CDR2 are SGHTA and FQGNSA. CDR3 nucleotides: TGTGCCAGCAGCCCGGGACAGGGCCTCACTAATGAAAAACTGTTTTTT. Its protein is CASSPGQGLTNEKLFF.

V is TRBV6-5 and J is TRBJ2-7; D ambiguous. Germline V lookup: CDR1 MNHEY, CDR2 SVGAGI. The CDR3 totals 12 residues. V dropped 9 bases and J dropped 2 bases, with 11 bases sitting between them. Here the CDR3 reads CARTALTYEQYF. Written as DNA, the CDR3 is TGTGCCAGGACTGCCCTAACCTACGAGCAGTACTTC.

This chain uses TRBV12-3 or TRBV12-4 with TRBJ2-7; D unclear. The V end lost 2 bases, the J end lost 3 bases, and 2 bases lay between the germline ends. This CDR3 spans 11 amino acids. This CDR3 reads CASSLYYEQYF. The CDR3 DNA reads TGTGCCAGCAGTTTATACTACGAGCAGTACTTC.

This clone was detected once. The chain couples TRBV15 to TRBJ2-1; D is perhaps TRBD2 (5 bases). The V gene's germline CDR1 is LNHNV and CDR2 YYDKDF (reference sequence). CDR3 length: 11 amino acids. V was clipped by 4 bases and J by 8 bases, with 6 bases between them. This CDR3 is CATSTGYEQFF. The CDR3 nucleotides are TGTGCCACCAGCACGGGGTATGAGCAGTTCTTC.

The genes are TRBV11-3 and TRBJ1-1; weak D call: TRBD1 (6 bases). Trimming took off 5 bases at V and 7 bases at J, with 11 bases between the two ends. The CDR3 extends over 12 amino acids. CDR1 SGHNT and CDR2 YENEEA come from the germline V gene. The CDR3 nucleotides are TGTGCCAGCAGCGGTACACAGGGTGAAGCTTTCTTT. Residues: CASSGTQGEAFF.

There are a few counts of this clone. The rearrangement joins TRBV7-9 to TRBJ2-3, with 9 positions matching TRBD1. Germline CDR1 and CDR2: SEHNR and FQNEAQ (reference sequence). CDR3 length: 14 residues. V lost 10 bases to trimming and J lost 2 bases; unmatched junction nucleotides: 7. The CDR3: CATRDRVVTDTQYF. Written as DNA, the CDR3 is TGTGCCACCAGGGACAGGGTGGTCACAGATACGCAGTATTTT. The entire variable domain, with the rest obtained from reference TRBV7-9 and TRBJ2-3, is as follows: DTGVSQNPRHKITKRGQNVTFRCDPISEHNRLYWYRQTLGQGPEFLTYFQNEAQLEKSRLLSDRFSAERPKGSFSTLEIQRTEQGDSAMYLCATRDRVVTDTQYFGPGTRLTVL.

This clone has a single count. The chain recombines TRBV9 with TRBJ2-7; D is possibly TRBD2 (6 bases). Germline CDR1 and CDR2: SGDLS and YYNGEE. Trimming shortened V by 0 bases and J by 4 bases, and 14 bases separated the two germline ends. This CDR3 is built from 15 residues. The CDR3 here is CASSVGDSKGYEQYF. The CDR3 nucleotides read TGTGCCAGCAGCGTAGGGGACTCTAAAGGTTACGAGCAGTACTTC.

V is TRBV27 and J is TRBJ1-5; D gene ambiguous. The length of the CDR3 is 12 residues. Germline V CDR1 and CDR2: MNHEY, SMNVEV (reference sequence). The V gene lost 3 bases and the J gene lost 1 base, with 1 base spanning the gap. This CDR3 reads CASSFSNQPQHF. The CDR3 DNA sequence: TGTGCCAGCAGTTTCAGCAATCAGCCCCAGCATTTT.

Here the CDR3 DNA reads TGTGCCAGCAGCCCGGGACTAGTAGAGGGGGAGCTGTTTTTT. Its translation: CASSPGLVEGELFF. The chain has TRBV28 and TRBJ2-2; 8 bases align to TRBD2. V trimming: 6 bases; J trimming: 8 bases; junction bases outside the gene matches: 8. This CDR3 spans 14 amino acids. From germline, CDR1 is MDHEN and CDR2 SYDVKM.

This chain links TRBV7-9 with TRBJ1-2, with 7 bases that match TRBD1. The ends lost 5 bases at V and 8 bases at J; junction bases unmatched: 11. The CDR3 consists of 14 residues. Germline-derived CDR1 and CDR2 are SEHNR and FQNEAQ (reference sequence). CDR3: CASSRGEGAYGYTF. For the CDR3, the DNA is TGTGCCAGCAGCCGCGGGGAGGGGGCGTACGGCTACACCTTC.

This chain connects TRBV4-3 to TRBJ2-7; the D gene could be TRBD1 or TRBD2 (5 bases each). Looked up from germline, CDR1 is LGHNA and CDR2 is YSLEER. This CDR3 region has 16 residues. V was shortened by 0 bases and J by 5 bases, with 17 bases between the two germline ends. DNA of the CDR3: TGCGCCAGCAGCCAAGATCTCGGGACGGCCAGAGACGAGCAGTACTTC. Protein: CASSQDLGTARDEQYF.

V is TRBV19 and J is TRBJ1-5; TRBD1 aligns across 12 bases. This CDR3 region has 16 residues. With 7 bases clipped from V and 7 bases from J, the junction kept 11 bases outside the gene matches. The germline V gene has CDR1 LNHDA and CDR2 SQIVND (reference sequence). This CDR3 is CASNDPGQGAEQPQHF. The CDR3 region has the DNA TGTGCCAGTAATGATCCGGGACAGGGGGCAGAGCAGCCCCAGCATTTT.

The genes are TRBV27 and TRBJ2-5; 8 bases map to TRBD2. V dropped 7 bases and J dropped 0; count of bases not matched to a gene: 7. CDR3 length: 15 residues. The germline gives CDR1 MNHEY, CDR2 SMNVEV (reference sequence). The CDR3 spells CASMGSGEYQETQYF. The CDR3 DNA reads TGTGCCAGCATGGGTAGCGGGGAGTACCAAGAGACCCAGTACTTC.